Listed below are T cell receptor beta chains from one sample, sequenced in a study of T cells in Graves' hyperthyroidism and ophthalmopathy. Via MiXCR, TCRdb re-called the multiplex PCR reads, giving one row per CDR3 protein. The repertoire holds 370,000 or so distinct CDR3 sequences, with around a sixth as singletons. The material sequenced was blood. These receptors were collected from a woman between 18 and 29 years old with Graves' hyperthyroidism that later progressed to Graves' ophthalmopathy. The CDR3 runs from the conserved cysteine through the conserved F or W. The D gene is left open where the match is weak. Some rows mark clone size as missing; the rest say once, few, many or name a class of expanded clone.

TRBD1	many	TRBJ2-2	TRBV7-9	TGTGCCAGCAGTACCGGGACAGGTAGTTCGGAGGAGCTGTTTTTT	CASSTGTGSSEELFF
-	many	TRBJ2-1	TRBV7-6	TGTGCCAGCAGCTTAGGAGTACGAGGGTCGAGTGAGCAGTTCTTC	CASSLGVRGSSEQFF
-	few	TRBJ2-1	TRBV27	TGTGCCAGCGGGTTTCGTGGGTCCTACAATGAGCAGTTCTTC	CASGFRGSYNEQFF
-	many	TRBJ1-5	TRBV29-1	TGCAGCGCAGGAGCTAGCAATCAGCCCCAGCATTTT	CSAGASNQPQHF
TRBD2	many	TRBJ2-1	TRBV20-1	TGCAGTGCTTTGAGCGGGAGAGGGGACAATGAGCAGTTCTTC	CSALSGRGDNEQFF
TRBD1	-	TRBJ2-7	TRBV6-2/TRBV6-3	TGTGCCAGCAGTTACCCCTCGGACAGGGTCTACTCCTACGAGCAGTACTTC	CASSYPSDRVYSYEQYF
TRBD1	few	TRBJ1-2	TRBV20-1	TGCAGTGCATCGGACAGGCCCTTCTATGGCTACACCTTC	CSASDRPFYGYTF
-	many	TRBJ1-5	TRBV28	TGTGCCAGCAGGGCTCCGGGGACGGGCAATCAGCCCCAGCATTTT	CASRAPGTGNQPQHF
-	-	TRBJ1-2	TRBV5-1	TGCGCCAGCAGCTTGGACACCACCTATGGCTACACCTTC	CASSLDTTYGYTF
-	many	TRBJ1-5	TRBV2	TGTGCCAGCAGTGGGTACAGGGATCAGCCCCAGCATTTT	CASSGYRDQPQHF
-	many	TRBJ1-4	TRBV12-3/TRBV12-4	TGTGCCAGCAGTCAAGAGGGGGAACCTAATGAAAAACTGTTTTTT	CASSQEGEPNEKLFF
-	many	TRBJ2-7	TRBV5-1	TGCGCCAGCAGCTTGGGGAGAGGAGAAGACTACGAGCAGTACTTC	CASSLGRGEDYEQYF
-	many	TRBJ2-1	TRBV20-1	TGCAGTGCTAGGCACCCCGGGACCCCGGGGCCCGAGCAGTTCTTC	CSARHPGTPGPEQFF